Below, 25 T cell receptor beta chains from the same sample are listed, as sequenced in a study of vaccination and CD4 T cells after COVID-19. Treatment denoted: approximately 10-day PBMC culture with coronavirus spike peptide pools or control peptides (ViraFEST assay). Researchers used the Oncomine TCR Beta short-read assay to sequence DNA from cultured CD4+ T cells. A single record per CDR3 protein comes from TCRdb applying MiXCR to the PCR reads. This table holds around 18,000 distinct CDR3 sequences, around 40% found once. Their specific antigens are unknown. The source was CD4+ T cells from blood, cultured in vitro, collected before SARS-CoV-2 vaccination. The source is a human donor who received a COVID-19 vaccine.

The CDR3 sequence is CASNLRGANVLTF. The DNA of the CDR3 is TGTGCCAGCAATCTCAGGGGGGCCAACGTCCTGACTTTC. V gene TRBV2 combines with J gene TRBJ2-6, with D uncertain. The CDR3 length is 13 residues. Germline loops: CDR1 SNHLY, CDR2 FYNNEI. Trimming removed 7 bases at V and 4 bases at J, with 8 bases between.

This clonotype was picked up one time. The chain joins TRBV7-8 to TRBJ2-1, with TRBD2 matching over 13 bases. Germline loops: CDR1 SGHVS, CDR2 FQNEAQ. There are 16 residues in the CDR3. Trimming at V came to 5 bases and at J to 4 bases, leaving 5 bases not matched to a gene. The CDR3 sequence is CASSKAGLAGYNEQFF. CDR3 coding DNA: TGTGCCAGCAGCAAGGCGGGACTAGCGGGGTACAATGAGCAGTTCTTC.

The chain uses TRBV30 and TRBJ2-5, with 7 bases fitting TRBD1. The CDR3 consists of 13 residues. Germline V CDR1 and CDR2: GTSNPN, SVGIG (reference sequence). V gave up 0 bases and J gave up 3 bases; unmatched junction bases: 1. The chain's CDR3 is CAWSVGTEETQYF. The CDR3 nucleotides are TGTGCCTGGAGTGTAGGGACAGAAGAGACCCAGTACTTC. Full variable domain (outside the CDR3, taken from reference TRBV30 and TRBJ2-5): SQTIHQWPATLVQPVGSPLSLECTVEGTSNPNLYWYRQAAGRGLQLLFYSVGIGQISSEVPQNLSASRPQDRQFILSSKKLLLSDSGFYLCAWSVGTEETQYFGPGTRLLVL.

The V and J genes are TRBV20-1 and TRBJ2-2; 8 bases match TRBD1. CDR3 length: 12 amino acids. V dropped 4 bases and J dropped 6; count of bases not matched to a gene: 1. Germline V gene sequence: CDR1 DFQATT, CDR2 SNEGSKA (reference sequence). The DNA for the CDR3 is TGCAGTGCTAAACAGGGGGCCGGGGAGCTGTTTTTT. It yields the protein CSAKQGAGELFF.

The table lists this clonotype with a few counts. The genes are TRBV20-1 and TRBJ1-2; D gene uncertain. Germline CDR1 and CDR2: DFQATT and SNEGSKA (reference sequence). V gave up 6 bases and J gave up 2 bases, with 10 bases separating them. The CDR3 loop spans 12 amino acids. The CDR3 region has the DNA TGCAGTGCCGAAGGGAGGAACTATGGCTACACCTTC. As protein: CSAEGRNYGYTF.

The chain has TRBV27 and TRBJ2-3, with D hard to call. V was trimmed by 2 bases and J by 6 bases, leaving 12 bases between them. Germline V gene data show CDR1 as MNHEY and CDR2 as SMNVEV (reference sequence). There are 14 residues in the CDR3. CDR3 residues: CASSLNSPGDTQYF. CDR3 bases: TGTGCCAGCAGTTTAAATAGTCCGGGTGATACGCAGTATTTT.

The chain links TRBV19 to TRBJ2-2; 8 positions match TRBD1. The germline V gene encodes CDR1 LNHDA and CDR2 SQIVND (reference sequence). V lost 4 bases, J lost 5 bases, and 6 bases stayed unmatched. This CDR3 is 15 amino acids long. The CDR3: CASSTTGTGTGELFF. Here the CDR3 DNA reads TGTGCCAGTAGTACAACCGGGACAGGAACCGGGGAGCTGTTTTTT.

The chain carries TRBV30 and TRBJ1-6, with TRBD1 matching 10 bases. The J segment lost 9 bases and the V segment lost 3 bases, leaving 2 bases of the junction unmatched. The CDR3 extends over 13 amino acids. Germline V gene lookup returns CDR1 GTSNPN and CDR2 SVGIG (reference sequence). The DNA for the CDR3 is TGTGCCTGGAGGGGGGACAGGGGTTCACCCCTCCACTTT. Amino acids: CAWRGDRGSPLHF.

The rearrangement uses TRBV25-1 and TRBJ1-1; 9 positions match TRBD1. The CDR3 is made up of 18 amino acids. V trimming: 4 bases; J trimming: 4 bases; junction bases outside the gene matches: 16. Germline assignment: CDR1 MGHDK and CDR2 SYGVNS. CDR3 sequence (DNA): TGTGCCAGCAGTGGCCCGACAGGGGGGAAAGAGATAACCACTGAAGCTTTCTTT. Translating gives CASSGPTGGKEITTEAFF.

This clonotype turned up a few times. This chain joins TRBV19 and TRBJ2-1; unclear D gene. V was shortened by 5 bases and J by 4 bases, with 18 bases between the two germline ends. Germline loops: CDR1 LNHDA, CDR2 SQIVND (reference sequence). The CDR3 consists of 16 residues. CDR3 sequence: CASSLLTPMAYNEQFF. CDR3 sequence (DNA): TGTGCCAGTAGTCTTTTAACTCCCATGGCTTACAATGAGCAGTTCTTC.

This clonotype was found a few times. V and J are TRBV7-6 and TRBJ2-5; 8 nucleotides line up with TRBD2. Germline V CDR1 and CDR2: SGHVS, FNYEAQ. V shed 7 bases and J 3 bases; nucleotides not matched to a gene: 13. The CDR3 covers 16 residues. The CDR3 coding sequence is TGTGCCAGCACTCCCGCGCGGTATAGCGGGAAAGAGACCCAGTACTTC. It specifies CASTPARYSGKETQYF.

V gene TRBV6-1 combines with J gene TRBJ2-1; D remains unclear. This CDR3 contains 15 residues. V was pared by 3 bases and J by 5 bases, with 14 bases between. CDR1 and CDR2 from the germline V gene are MNHNS and SASEGT. The CDR3 nucleotides are TGTGCCAGCAGTGAGGGGATCTTCGGCCACAATGAGCAGTTCTTC. Protein sequence: CASSEGIFGHNEQFF.

This clonotype is classed as medium-sized. The rearrangement links TRBV20-1 to TRBJ1-5; D might be TRBD1 (6 bases). V was trimmed by 3 bases and J by 9 bases, leaving 24 bases between them. This CDR3 spans 16 amino acids. Germline values: CDR1 DFQATT, CDR2 SNEGSKA (reference sequence). CDR3 protein: CSASTRGRVLGGPQHF. The CDR3, as DNA: TGCAGTGCTAGTACCAGGGGACGCGTTCTGGGGGGGCCCCAGCATTTT.

This sequence joins TRBV9 and TRBJ2-3; possibly TRBD1 or TRBD2 for D (5 bases each). CDR3 length: 15 amino acids. Germline CDR1 and CDR2: SGDLS and YYNGEE. Trimming took 2 bases from V and 8 from J, leaving 18 bases between them. CDR3 DNA: TGTGCCAGCAGCGTCCACTCGGGGCCACAATCTACGCAGTATTTT. Protein: CASSVHSGPQSTQYF.

This chain connects TRBV7-6 to TRBJ2-7, with D possibly called TRBD1 or TRBD2 (5 bases each). Trimming left V 3 bases short and J 5 bases short, with 14 bases between. CDR1 is SGHVS and CDR2 is FNYEAQ in the germline V gene. This CDR3 contains 14 residues. CDR3 DNA: TGTGCCAGCAGCTTGGGGACGTATCGCGACGAGCAGTACTTC. Its protein product is CASSLGTYRDEQYF.

This clonotype came up once. J is TRBJ1-1 and V is TRBV19; D unresolved. This CDR3 comprises 14 residues. V was cut by 2 bases and J by 1 base, with 8 bases left in between. The V gene's germline CDR1 is LNHDA and CDR2 SQIVND (reference sequence). In DNA, the CDR3 is TGTGCCAGTAGTATATCTACAGCGAACACTGAAGCTTTCTTT. Its translation: CASSISTANTEAFF.

This clonotype was counted only a few times. V and J are TRBV20-1 and TRBJ2-3; 9 nucleotides match TRBD2. Losses at the gene ends were 1 base for V and 3 bases for J; bases not matched to a gene: 5. CDR1 is DFQATT, CDR2 SNEGSKA, per germline (reference sequence). This CDR3 contains 15 residues. This CDR3 is CSARGGSGGTDTQYF. CDR3 in DNA: TGCAGTGCTAGAGGCGGCAGCGGGGGGACAGATACGCAGTATTTT.

The rearrangement joins TRBV12-3 or TRBV12-4 to TRBJ2-3; no clear D gene. The CDR3 spans 11 residues. V lost 9 bases, J lost 8 bases, and 12 bases lay in between. The CDR3 DNA reads TGTGCCAGTACTAAACATGGTACGCAGTATTTT. This translates into CASTKHGTQYF.

V and J are TRBV27 and TRBJ2-1; 11 nucleotides align to TRBD1. CDR3 length: 13 amino acids. V shed 3 bases, J shed 15 bases, and the junction held 7 bases outside the gene matches. Germline values: CDR1 MNHEY, CDR2 SMNVEV (reference sequence). The CDR3 loop is CASSFSGTGGRFF. As DNA, the CDR3 is TGTGCCAGCAGTTTTTCCGGGACAGGGGGGCGGTTCTTC.

This clonotype is large (0.1 to 1%) within its sample. The V and J genes are TRBV6-5 and TRBJ2-3; weak D call: TRBD1 (6 bases). The germline V gene encodes CDR1 MNHEY and CDR2 SVGAGI. V was cut by 2 bases and J by 2 bases, with 8 bases left in between. CDR3 length equals 14 residues. CDR3 amino acids: CASSYGQLTDTQYF. In DNA, the CDR3 is TGTGCCAGCAGTTACGGACAGCTCACAGATACGCAGTATTTT.

The chain links TRBV29-1 to TRBJ1-2; TRBD1 matches 7 bases. Per the germline V gene, CDR1 is SQVTM and CDR2 is ANQGSEA. The CDR3 is 13 residues long. The V segment lost 4 bases and the J segment 4 bases; nucleotides outside the gene matches: 6. The CDR3 loop reads CSVGVGQAYGYTF. DNA for the CDR3: TGCAGCGTTGGGGTTGGACAGGCCTATGGCTACACCTTC.

The DNA of the CDR3 is TGCAGTGCCCCCGGGGACAGTAATGAAAAACTGTTTTTT. Its protein product is CSAPGDSNEKLFF. This chain connects TRBV20-1 to TRBJ1-4, with TRBD1 identical over 7 bases. The junction had 5 bases not matched to a gene; V was cut back by 6 bases and J by 4 bases. This CDR3 is built from 13 residues. Germline assignment: CDR1 DFQATT and CDR2 SNEGSKA (reference sequence).

This chain joins TRBV6-1 and TRBJ2-7, with D tentatively TRBD1 (5 bases). Germline lookup yields CDR1 MNHNS and CDR2 SASEGT. The V end was cut by 7 bases, the J end by 1 base, with 20 bases between. The CDR3 has 16 amino acids. The CDR3 protein is CASTERWGWESYEQYF. In nucleotides, the CDR3 is TGTGCCAGCACAGAGCGTTGGGGCTGGGAATCCTACGAGCAGTACTTC.

This clonotype was seen a handful of times. The chain is built from TRBV5-6 and TRBJ2-5; 12 bases agree with TRBD2. Germline CDR1 and CDR2: SGHDT and YYEEEE. CDR3 length equals 17 residues. V gave up 1 base and J gave up 6 bases; unmatched junction bases: 10. This CDR3 reads CASSLPSGGAFTQTQYF. As DNA, the CDR3 is TGTGCCAGCAGCTTGCCTAGCGGGGGGGCCTTCACCCAGACCCAGTACTTC.

This clonotype was observed a single time. The V call is TRBV5-1, the J call TRBJ2-3, with D tentatively TRBD1 (5 bases). Trimming stripped 3 bases from V and 0 bases from J, with 14 bases between. Germline V gives CDR1 SGHRS, CDR2 YFSETQ. The CDR3 sequence is 16 residues long. CDR3: CASSSRPQGSTDTQYF. Written as DNA, the CDR3 is TGCGCCAGCAGCTCTCGACCTCAGGGTAGCACAGATACGCAGTATTTT.